This T cell receptor (beta chain) was observed in a study of CD8 T cells in ankylosing spondylitis. Study findings and constraints: Researchers report that disease-linked clones proved CD8+ and relatively rare in peripheral blood. What appeared characteristic of ankylosing spondylitis blood was a TCR beta motif of fewer than ten highly homologous variants.

Regarding this clonotype: Antigen: not known.

TCRdb itself ran the 5' RACE reads through MiXCR, one entry per CDR3 protein. Of about 500,000 distinct CDR3 sequences listed, roughly 13% are singletons. This clonotype was obtained from a male donor with ankylosing spondylitis. What was sequenced was blood, either unsorted or a sorted T cell fraction (not recorded which).

CDR3 bases: TGCAGTGCTAGAACCTTTAATCAGCCCCAGCATTTT. Protein sequence: CSARTFNQPQHF. The chain uses TRBV20-1 and TRBJ1-5; no firm D call. CDR3 length equals 12 residues. Looked up from germline, CDR1 is DFQATT and CDR2 is SNEGSKA (reference sequence). V was trimmed by 2 bases and J by 4 bases, leaving 6 bases between them.